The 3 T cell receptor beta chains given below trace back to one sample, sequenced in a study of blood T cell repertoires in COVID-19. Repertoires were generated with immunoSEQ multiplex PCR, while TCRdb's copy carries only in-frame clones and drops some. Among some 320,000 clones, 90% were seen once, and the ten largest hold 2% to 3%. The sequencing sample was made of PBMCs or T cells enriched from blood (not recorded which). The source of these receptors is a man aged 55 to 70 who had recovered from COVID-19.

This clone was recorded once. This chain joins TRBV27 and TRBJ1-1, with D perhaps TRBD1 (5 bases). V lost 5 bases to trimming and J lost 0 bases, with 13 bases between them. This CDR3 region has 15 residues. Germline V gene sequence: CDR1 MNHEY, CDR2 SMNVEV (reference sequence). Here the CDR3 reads CASSAQPGVNTEAFF. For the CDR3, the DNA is TGTGCCAGCAGTGCTCAACCGGGGGTGAACACTGAAGCTTTCTTT.

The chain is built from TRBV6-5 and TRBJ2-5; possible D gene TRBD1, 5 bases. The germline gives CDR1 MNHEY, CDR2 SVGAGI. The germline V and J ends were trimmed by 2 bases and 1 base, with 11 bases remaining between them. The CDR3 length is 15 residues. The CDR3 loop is CASSYRPGIQETQYF. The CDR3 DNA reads TGTGCCAGCAGTTACCGACCAGGGATCCAAGAGACCCAGTACTTC.

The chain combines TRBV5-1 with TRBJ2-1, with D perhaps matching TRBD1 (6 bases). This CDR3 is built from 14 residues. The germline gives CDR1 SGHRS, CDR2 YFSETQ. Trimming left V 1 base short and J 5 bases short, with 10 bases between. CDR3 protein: CASSLMDRNNEQFF. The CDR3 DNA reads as TGCGCCAGCAGCTTGATGGACAGAAACAATGAGCAGTTCTTC.